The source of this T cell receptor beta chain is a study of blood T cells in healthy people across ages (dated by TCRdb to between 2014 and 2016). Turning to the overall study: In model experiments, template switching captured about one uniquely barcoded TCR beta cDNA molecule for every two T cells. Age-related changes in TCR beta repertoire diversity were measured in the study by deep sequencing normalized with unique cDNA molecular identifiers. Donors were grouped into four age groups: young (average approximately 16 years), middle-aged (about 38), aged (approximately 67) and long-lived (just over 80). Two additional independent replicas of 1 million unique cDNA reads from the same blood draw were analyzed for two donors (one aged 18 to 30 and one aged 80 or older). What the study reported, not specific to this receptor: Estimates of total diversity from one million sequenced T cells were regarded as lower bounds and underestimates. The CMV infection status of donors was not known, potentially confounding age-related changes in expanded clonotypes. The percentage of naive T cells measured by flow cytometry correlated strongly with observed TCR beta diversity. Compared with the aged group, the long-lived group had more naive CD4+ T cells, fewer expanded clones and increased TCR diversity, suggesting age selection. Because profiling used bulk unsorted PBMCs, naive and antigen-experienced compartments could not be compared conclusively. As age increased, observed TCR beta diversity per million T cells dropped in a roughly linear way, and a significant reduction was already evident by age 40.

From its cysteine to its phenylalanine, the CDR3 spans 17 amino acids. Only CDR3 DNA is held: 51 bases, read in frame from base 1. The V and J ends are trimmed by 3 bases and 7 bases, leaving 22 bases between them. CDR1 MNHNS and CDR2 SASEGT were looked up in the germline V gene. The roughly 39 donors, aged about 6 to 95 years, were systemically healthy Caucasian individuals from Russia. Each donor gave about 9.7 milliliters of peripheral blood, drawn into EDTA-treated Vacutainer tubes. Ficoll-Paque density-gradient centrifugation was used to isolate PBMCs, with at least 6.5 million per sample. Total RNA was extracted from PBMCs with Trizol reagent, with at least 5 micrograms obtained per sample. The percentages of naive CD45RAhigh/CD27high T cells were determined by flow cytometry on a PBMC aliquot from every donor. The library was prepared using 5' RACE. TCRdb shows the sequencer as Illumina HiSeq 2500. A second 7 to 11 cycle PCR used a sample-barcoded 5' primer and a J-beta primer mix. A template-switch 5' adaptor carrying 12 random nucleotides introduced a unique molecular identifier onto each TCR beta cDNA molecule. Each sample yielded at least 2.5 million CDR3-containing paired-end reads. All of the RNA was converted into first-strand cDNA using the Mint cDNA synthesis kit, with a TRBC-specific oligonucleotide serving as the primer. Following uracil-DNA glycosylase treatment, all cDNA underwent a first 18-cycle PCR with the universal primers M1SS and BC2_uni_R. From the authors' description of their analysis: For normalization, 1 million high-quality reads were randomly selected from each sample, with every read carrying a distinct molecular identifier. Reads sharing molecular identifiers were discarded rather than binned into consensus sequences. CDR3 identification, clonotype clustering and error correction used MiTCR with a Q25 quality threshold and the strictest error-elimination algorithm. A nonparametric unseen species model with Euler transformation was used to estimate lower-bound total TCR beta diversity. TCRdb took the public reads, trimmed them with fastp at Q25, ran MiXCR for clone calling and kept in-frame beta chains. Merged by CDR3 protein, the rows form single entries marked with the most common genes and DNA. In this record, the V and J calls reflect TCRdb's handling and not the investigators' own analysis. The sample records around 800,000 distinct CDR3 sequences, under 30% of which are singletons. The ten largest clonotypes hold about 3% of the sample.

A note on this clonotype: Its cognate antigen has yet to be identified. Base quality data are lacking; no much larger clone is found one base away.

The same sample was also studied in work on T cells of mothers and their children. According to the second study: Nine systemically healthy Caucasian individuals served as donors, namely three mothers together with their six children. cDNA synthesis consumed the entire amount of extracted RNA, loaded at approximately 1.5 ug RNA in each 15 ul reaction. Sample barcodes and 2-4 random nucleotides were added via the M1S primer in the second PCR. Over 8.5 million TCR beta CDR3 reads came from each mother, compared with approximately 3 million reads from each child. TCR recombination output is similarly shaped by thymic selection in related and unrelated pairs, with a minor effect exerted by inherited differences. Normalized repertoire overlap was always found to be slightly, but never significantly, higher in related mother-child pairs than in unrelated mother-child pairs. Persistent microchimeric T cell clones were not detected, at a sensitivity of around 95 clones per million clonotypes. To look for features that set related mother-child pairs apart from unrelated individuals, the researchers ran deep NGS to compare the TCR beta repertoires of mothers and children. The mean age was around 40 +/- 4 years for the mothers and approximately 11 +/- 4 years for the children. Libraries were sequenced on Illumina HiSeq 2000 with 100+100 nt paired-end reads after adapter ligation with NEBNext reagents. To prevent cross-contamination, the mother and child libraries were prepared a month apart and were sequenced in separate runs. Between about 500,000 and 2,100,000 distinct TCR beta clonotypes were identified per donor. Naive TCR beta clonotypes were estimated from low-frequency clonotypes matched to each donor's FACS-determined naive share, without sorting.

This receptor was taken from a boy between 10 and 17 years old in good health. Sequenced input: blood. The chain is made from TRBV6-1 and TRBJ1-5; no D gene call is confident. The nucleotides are TGTGCCAGCAGTGAGCCCGGGCCCTGGACGGCCTCCCAGCCCCAGCATTTT. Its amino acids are CASSEPGPWTASQPQHF.